A selection of T cell receptor beta chains follows, all from one sample in a study of CD8 T cells in Susac syndrome. TCRdb re-called the immunoSEQ multiplex PCR reads through MiXCR, storing one row per CDR3 protein. The repertoire holds 50,000 to 55,000 distinct CDR3 sequences, with 95% as singletons. The material sequenced was CD8+ T cells from PBMCs. The source of these receptors is a human donor with Susac syndrome. Both conserved end residues are part of each CDR3. A D gene is named only where the DNA matches it firmly. Size is omitted from some rows. Given values are once, few, many or a class for expanded clones.

D gene	J gene	clone size	V gene	CDR3 protein	CDR3 DNA
TRBD2	TRBJ2-1	NA	TRBV10-3	CAISESFQRGSYNEQFF	TGTGCCATCAGTGAGTCTTTCCAGCGGGGTTCATACAATGAGCAGTTCTTC
NA	TRBJ1-1	NA	TRBV29-1	CSVADRLNTEAFF	TGCAGCGTTGCCGACAGGCTGAACACTGAAGCTTTCTTT
NA	TRBJ2-3	NA	TRBV12-5	CASGSLPQTHF	TGTGCTAGTGGTTCCCTCCCCCAAACACATTTT
TRBD1	TRBJ1-5	once	TRBV4-3	CASSQDRGTGDQPQHF	TGCGCCAGCAGCCAAGATAGGGGGACAGGGGATCAGCCCCAGCATTTT
NA	TRBJ2-5	NA	TRBV13	CASSRGTEQETQYF	TGTGCCAGCAGCCGGGGGACAGAACAAGAGACCCAGTACTTC
TRBD1	TRBJ2-4	NA	TRBV5-1	CASSGPGTGEDIQYF	TGCGCCAGCAGTGGCCCCGGGACAGGGGAGGACATTCAGTACTTC
NA	TRBJ2-7	NA	TRBV27	CASSLIRERWDEQYF	TGTGCCAGCAGTTTAATACGCGAAAGATGGGACGAGCAGTACTTC
NA	TRBJ1-5	once	TRBV27	CASSLTGTVSNQPQHF	TGTGCCAGCAGCCTTACAGGGACGGTTAGCAATCAGCCCCAGCATTTT
TRBD1	TRBJ2-2	NA	TRBV6-2/TRBV6-3	CASFDRAAGELFF	TGTGCCAGCTTCGACAGGGCGGCCGGGGAGCTGTTTTTT
NA	TRBJ2-2	NA	TRBV12-3/TRBV12-4	CASSLNVYTGELFF	TGTGCCAGCAGTTTAAACGTGTACACCGGGGAGCTGTTTTTT
NA	TRBJ2-3	NA	TRBV20-1	CSARGDTQYF	TGCAGTGCTAGAGGTGATACGCAGTATTTT
NA	TRBJ2-3	once	TRBV6-5	CASSYDLGPSSTDTQYF	TGTGCCAGCAGTTACGACCTAGGACCTTCTAGCACAGATACGCAGTATTTT
NA	TRBJ2-7	NA	TRBV9	CASSPFGGAYEQYF	TGTGCCAGCAGCCCCTTTGGGGGAGCGTACGAGCAGTACTTC
NA	TRBJ1-1	NA	TRBV9	CASSAGGTEAFF	TGTGCCAGCAGCGCCGGGGGCACTGAAGCTTTCTTT
NA	TRBJ1-1	NA	TRBV15	CATSRDLVNTEAFF	TGTGCCACCAGCAGAGATTTGGTGAACACTGAAGCTTTCTTT
NA	TRBJ1-1	NA	TRBV30	CAWDGVTEAFF	TGTGCCTGGGATGGAGTGACTGAAGCTTTCTTT
NA	TRBJ2-7	NA	TRBV9	CASSVAGTNSYEQYF	TGTGCCAGCAGCGTAGCGGGGACCAACTCCTACGAGCAGTACTTC
NA	TRBJ2-5	NA	TRBV18	CASSPPGQETQYF	TGTGCCAGCTCACCACCAGGACAAGAGACCCAGTACTTC
TRBD1	TRBJ2-1	NA	TRBV27	CASSLFFTTRDRDYNEQFF	TGTGCCAGCAGTTTATTTTTTACCACTCGGGACAGAGACTACAATGAGCAGTTCTTC
NA	TRBJ2-7	NA	TRBV19	CASSLQPGLRTYEQYF	TGTGCCAGTAGCCTACAACCGGGACTGAGGACCTACGAGCAGTACTTC
NA	TRBJ1-1	NA	TRBV12-3/TRBV12-4	CASSDSYEAFF	TGTGCCAGCAGCGACAGCTATGAAGCTTTCTTT
NA	TRBJ2-1	NA	TRBV10-3	CAISESISRPSYNEQFF	TGTGCCATCAGTGAGTCGATATCTAGACCCTCCTACAATGAGCAGTTCTTC
NA	TRBJ2-7	NA	TRBV2	CASSGQIYEQYF	TGTGCCAGCAGTGGACAAATCTACGAGCAGTACTTC
NA	TRBJ2-1	NA	TRBV12-3/TRBV12-4	CASSSPDNEQFF	TGTGCCAGCAGTTCGCCTGACAATGAGCAGTTCTTC
NA	TRBJ1-2	NA	TRBV28	CASSLAVSYGNAF	TGTGCCAGCAGTTTAGCCGTGTCATACGGGAATGCCTTC
TRBD1	TRBJ1-1	NA	TRBV3-1	CASSQEDRVEAFF	TGTGCCAGCAGCCAAGAGGACAGGGTTGAGGCTTTCTTT
NA	TRBJ2-2	NA	TRBV12-3/TRBV12-4	CASSLINTGELFF	TGTGCCAGCAGTTTAATCAACACCGGGGAGCTGTTTTTT
NA	TRBJ2-3	NA	TRBV20-1	CSADEDLASTDTQYF	TGCAGTGCTGATGAGGATCTAGCGAGCACAGATACGCAGTATTTT